This record concerns one TCR beta chain sequence. Antigen: not known. These data are taken from a study of T cell repertoires in cytomegalovirus infection. Study background: The authors relied on CMV epitopes, both recently identified HLA-C-restricted and well-studied HLA-B-restricted.

Per germline, CDR1 SGHDN and CDR2 FVKESK. The CDR3 totals 15 residues. V was cut by 2 bases and J by 3 bases, with 11 bases left in between. TCRdb called the reads again in MiXCR, with one record for every CDR3 protein. Among roughly 990,000 distinct CDR3 sequences, around a third were seen once, and the ten largest hold about 14%. The TCR sequence derives from a human donor in good health (CMV status not recorded). Some clones in this sample may be carry-over from other donors' samples. The sample here was cultured CD8+ T cells from PBMCs, taken from culture after CMV antigen stimulation. The J gene is TRBJ2-1, the V gene TRBV14, with D possibly matching TRBD1 (6 bases). The CDR3 loop is CASSQLEQGYNEQFF. The DNA of the CDR3 is TGTGCCAGCAGCCAATTGGAACAGGGCTACAATGAGCAGTTCTTC. The full variable domain, its missing parts supplied by reference TRBV14 and TRBJ2-1, is EAGVTQFPSHSVIEKGQTVTLRCDPISGHDNLYWYRRVMGKEIKFLLHFVKESKQDESGMPNNRFLAERTGGTYSTLKVQPAELEDSGVYFCASSQLEQGYNEQFFGPGTRLTVL.